The rows below give T cell receptor beta chains drawn from one sample of a study of resident and recirculating memory T cells in vitiligo. TCRdb's copy holds only in-frame clones and misses some; the assay was immunoSEQ multiplex PCR. The sample comprises 70,000 to 95,000 clones, under 95% of which are singletons, and 4% to 5.5% rests with the top ten. Input material: blood. These receptors were collected from a male donor with vitiligo. The CDR3 runs from the conserved cysteine through the conserved F or W. Each record gives: V gene, D gene, J gene, clone size, CDR3 DNA, CDR3 protein. D genes are given only for firm matches. Size tells how often a clone was seen (once, few, many) or the class of an expanded clone, and some rows leave it out.

TRBV27	TRBD2	TRBJ2-2	NA	TGTGCCAGCCGAGCGGGGGGAAGGGGCGGGGAGCTGTTTTTT	CASRAGGRGGELFF
TRBV6-5	TRBD2	TRBJ2-1	NA	TGTGCCAGCAGTTTTAGCGGGAGTGAGTCCTACAATGAGCAGTTCTTC	CASSFSGSESYNEQFF
TRBV6-5	NA	TRBJ1-2	NA	TGTGCCAGCAGTTACTCGGCAGTCTATGGCTACACCTTC	CASSYSAVYGYTF
TRBV19	NA	TRBJ1-2	NA	TGTGCCAGTAGTTCAATACAGGGAAGCTATGGCTACACCTTC	CASSSIQGSYGYTF
TRBV10-3	TRBD1	TRBJ1-1	NA	TGTGCCACAAACCGGGACAGCCTGAACACTGAAGCTTTCTTT	CATNRDSLNTEAFF
TRBV27	NA	TRBJ1-1	NA	TGTGCCAGCGCAAAGGAGGGATGGAACACTGAAGCTTTCTTT	CASAKEGWNTEAFF
TRBV18	NA	TRBJ1-1	NA	TGTGCCAGCTCCCTTATAGGTTCTATCAAGGAGGACACTGAAGCTTTCTTT	CASSLIGSIKEDTEAFF
TRBV28	NA	TRBJ2-7	NA	TGTGCCAGCCAACAGCTCTACGAGCAGTACTTC	CASQQLYEQYF
TRBV28	NA	TRBJ1-1	once	TGTGCCAGCGCCGGGAGTTGGGACACTGAAGCTTTCTTT	CASAGSWDTEAFF
TRBV6-1	NA	TRBJ2-5	NA	TGTGCCAGCAGTCCCGCCGGAGTAGGGGTGGAGACCCAGTACTTC	CASSPAGVGVETQYF
TRBV6-5	NA	TRBJ2-5	NA	TGTGCCAGCAGTTACTCCAGTGGGTCCGGGGGGTACTTC	CASSYSSGSGGYF
TRBV4-1	TRBD1	TRBJ1-2	NA	TGCGCCAGCAGCCAAGGGACAGGGCTATATGGCTACACCTTC	CASSQGTGLYGYTF
TRBV9	NA	TRBJ1-1	NA	TGTGCCAGCAGCGTAGGTTCCAGGGCTGGGACTGAAGCTTTCTTT	CASSVGSRAGTEAFF
TRBV4-1	TRBD2	TRBJ2-1	NA	TGCGCCAGCGGATTCCGGGACATGAGACTAGCGGGGGTCGGGGGGGAGCAGTTCTTC	CASGFRDMRLAGVGGEQFF
TRBV25-1	NA	TRBJ2-7	NA	TGTGCCAGCAGTGAAGCAGGGTCTTCTTCCGAGCAGTACTTC	CASSEAGSSSEQYF
TRBV5-6	NA	TRBJ2-2	once	TGTGCCAGCAGCTCAGTCCCGAACACCGGGGAGCTGTTTTTT	CASSSVPNTGELFF
TRBV6-5	NA	TRBJ1-2	once	TGTGCCAGCAGCCCGACACCTCGTAACTATGGCTACACCTTC	CASSPTPRNYGYTF
TRBV6-5	NA	TRBJ1-2	NA	TGTGCCAGCAGTTACTTTGGTGACAGACCTAACTATGGCTACACCTTC	CASSYFGDRPNYGYTF
TRBV5-1	NA	TRBJ2-1	NA	TGCGCCAGCAGCTTGGAGTTTAGGGTAACAGGCAATGAGCAGTTCTTC	CASSLEFRVTGNEQFF
TRBV5-1	TRBD2	TRBJ2-5	NA	TGCGCCAGCAGCTTGAGGTCGGGAGGGGGTGAGACCCAGTACTTC	CASSLRSGGGETQYF
TRBV28	NA	TRBJ1-1	NA	TGTGCCAGCAGTTTATTGACAGAAACCACTGAAGCTTTCTTT	CASSLLTETTEAFF
TRBV18	TRBD1	TRBJ2-3	NA	TGTGCCAGCTCACCGGAGGGACAGGGGAGCACAGATACGCAGTATTTT	CASSPEGQGSTDTQYF
TRBV27	TRBD1	TRBJ2-7	NA	TGTGCCAGCAGTGCCGGGACAGGGGGCTACGAGCAGTACTTC	CASSAGTGGYEQYF
TRBV5-1	NA	TRBJ2-2	NA	TGCGCCAGTACCTCTGGCGGAGCTAACACCGGGGAGCTGTTTTTT	CASTSGGANTGELFF
TRBV5-1	NA	TRBJ1-2	NA	TGCGCCAGCAGCTCCGTGAGGGGAGGGGACTATGGCTACACCTTC	CASSSVRGGDYGYTF
TRBV6-1	NA	TRBJ1-4	once	TGTGCCAGCAGTGGACTACAGTCTCTCATGGGTGAAAAACTGTTTTTT	CASSGLQSLMGEKLFF
TRBV7-3	NA	TRBJ2-1	NA	TGTGCCAGCAGCTCACAACTAGAGAATGAGCAGTTCTTC	CASSSQLENEQFF
TRBV10-3	TRBD1	TRBJ1-5	NA	TGTGCCATCAGTGAGTCGGGAGTTGAGGGGGCCCGGCGGCATTTT	CAISESGVEGARRHF
TRBV28	NA	TRBJ1-2	NA	TGTGCCAGCAGTTTATCGGCAGGCCCCTATGGCTACACCTTC	CASSLSAGPYGYTF
TRBV9	TRBD2	TRBJ2-3	NA	TGTGCCAGCAGCGTATCCTTTGGGGGGGGGTTTCCTAGCACAGATACGCAGTATTTT	CASSVSFGGGFPSTDTQYF
TRBV29-1	TRBD2	TRBJ2-7	NA	TGCAGCGTTGAAGCCCCCGGGGGGACCTACGAGCAGTACTTC	CSVEAPGGTYEQYF
TRBV15	NA	TRBJ2-5	NA	TGTGCCACCAGCACTACGACAGGATCCCTCCAAGAGACCCAGTACTTC	CATSTTTGSLQETQYF
TRBV7-3	NA	TRBJ2-1	NA	TGTGCCAGCAGCCCTTTGGGCCACAATGAGCAGTTCTTC	CASSPLGHNEQFF
TRBV7-3	TRBD1	TRBJ1-1	once	TGTGCCAGCAGCCGACAGGGGCACACCATGAACACTGAAGCTTTCTTT	CASSRQGHTMNTEAFF
TRBV5-1	TRBD1	TRBJ2-7	NA	TGCGCCAGCAGCTTGGCCCCTGGGACAGGTCTGCCCGAGCAGTACTTC	CASSLAPGTGLPEQYF
TRBV28	TRBD2	TRBJ2-1	NA	TGTGCCAGCAGTTTTCTCCCTTCAGCGGGACCTTGGCATGAGCAGTTCTTC	CASSFLPSAGPWHEQFF
TRBV6-4	NA	TRBJ1-1	few	TGTGCCAGCAGTGACTCTTGGCAGGGCCCTTCAAACACTGAAGCTTTCTTT	CASSDSWQGPSNTEAFF
TRBV4-3	TRBD2	TRBJ2-7	NA	TGCGCCAGCAGCCAAGATTTCGGGGAGGGACTAGCGGCCTCCTACGAGCAGTACTTT	CASSQDFGEGLAASYEQYF
TRBV13	NA	TRBJ2-7	NA	TGTGCCAGCAGCACCCGAGGGGAGCAGTACTTC	CASSTRGEQYF
TRBV7-2	TRBD2	TRBJ2-1	NA	TGTGCCAGCAGCCCCCCCGGACTAGCGGGAGGTGGGTATGAGCAGTTCTTC	CASSPPGLAGGGYEQFF
TRBV14	NA	TRBJ2-3	once	TGTGCCAGCAGCCAAGCCCCGCGGCAGCGGGCGGCTTATCCGCAGTATTTT	CASSQAPRQRAAYPQYF
TRBV11-2	TRBD1	TRBJ2-7	once	TGTGCCACCTCCTCCGGGACAGGACTCTACGAGCAGTACTTC	CATSSGTGLYEQYF
TRBV11-2	NA	TRBJ2-7	NA	TGTGCCAGCAGCTTGCGGCTAGCGAGGTCCGAGCAGTACTTC	CASSLRLARSEQYF
TRBV5-1	NA	TRBJ2-3	NA	TGCGCCAGCAGCAAGGACTCTGGGCGCACAGATACGCAGTATTTT	CASSKDSGRTDTQYF
TRBV30	NA	TRBJ2-3	NA	TGTGCCTGGAGTCCCCCCTCAGTCGCTAGCACAGATACGCAGTATTTT	CAWSPPSVASTDTQYF
TRBV12-2	NA	TRBJ2-2	NA	TGTGCAAGTCACCACAGACCGAACACCGGGGAGCTGTTTTTT	CASHHRPNTGELFF
TRBV6-1	NA	TRBJ2-7	NA	TGTGCCAGCCGGGGAACAGCCTTCTCCTACGAGCAGTACTTC	CASRGTAFSYEQYF
TRBV13	TRBD2	TRBJ2-1	NA	TGTGCCAGCAGCTCCGGGACTAGCGGTTACAATGAGCAGTTCTTC	CASSSGTSGYNEQFF
TRBV9	NA	TRBJ1-1	NA	TGTGCCAGCAGCCCCCGACAGATGAACACTGAAGCTTTCTTT	CASSPRQMNTEAFF
TRBV10-3	NA	TRBJ2-7	NA	TGTGCCATCAGTGATTACGGGAAGGGTACCTACGAGCAGTACTTC	CAISDYGKGTYEQYF
TRBV21-1	NA	TRBJ2-7	once	TGTGCCAGCAGCAAACAACAGGGGACCCTAGACTCCTACGAGCAGTACTTC	CASSKQQGTLDSYEQYF
TRBV5-1	NA	TRBJ2-1	NA	TGCGCCAGCAGCTTGCACAACAATGAGCAGTTCTTC	CASSLHNNEQFF
TRBV6-5	TRBD2	TRBJ2-4	NA	TGTGCCAGCAGTTACAGCGGGAGGGGGTCCAAAAACATTCAGTACTTC	CASSYSGRGSKNIQYF
TRBV5-1	TRBD1	TRBJ1-6	NA	TGCGCCAGCAGCCTCGGACAGGGATACTATAATTCACCCCTCCACTTT	CASSLGQGYYNSPLHF
TRBV6-5	NA	TRBJ2-7	NA	TGTGCCAGCAGTTCTTCATATGGGACATACTACGAGCAGTACTTC	CASSSSYGTYYEQYF
TRBV7-9	NA	TRBJ1-5	NA	TGTGCCAGCAGCTCGACACAAGTGGGGTCGGGGCAGCCCCAGCATTTT	CASSSTQVGSGQPQHF
TRBV11-3	TRBD2	TRBJ2-7	NA	TGTGCCAGCAGCGGAGGGACTAGCGGGAGTAGCAGTGAGCAGTACTTC	CASSGGTSGSSSEQYF
TRBV7-2	TRBD2	TRBJ2-3	once	TGTGCCAGCAGCCCGCTAGCGGGAGGCTTCCGGGGGACAGATACGCAGTATTTT	CASSPLAGGFRGTDTQYF
TRBV7-2	TRBD1	TRBJ1-2	NA	TGTGCCAGCAGCCCGAGGGACAGGGAGTCCGGTGGCTACACCTTC	CASSPRDRESGGYTF